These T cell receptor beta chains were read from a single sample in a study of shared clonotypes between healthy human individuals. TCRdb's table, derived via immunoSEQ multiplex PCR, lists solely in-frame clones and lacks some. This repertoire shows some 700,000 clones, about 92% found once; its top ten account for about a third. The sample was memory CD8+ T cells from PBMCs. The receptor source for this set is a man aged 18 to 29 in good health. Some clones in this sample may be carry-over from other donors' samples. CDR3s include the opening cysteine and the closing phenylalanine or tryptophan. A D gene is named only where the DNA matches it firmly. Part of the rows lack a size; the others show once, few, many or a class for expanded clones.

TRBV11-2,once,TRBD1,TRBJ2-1,TGTGCCAGCAGCTTAACTCCGGGACAGGGGGCCTACAATGAGCAGTTCTTC,CASSLTPGQGAYNEQFF
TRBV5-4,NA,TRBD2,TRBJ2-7,TGTGCCAGCAGCTTCGGGACTACCTACGAGCAGTACTTC,CASSFGTTYEQYF
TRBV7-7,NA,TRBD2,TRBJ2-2,TGTGCCAGCAGCCGCGGACTAGCGGGAGGGGCGAACACCGGGGAGCTGTTTTTT,CASSRGLAGGANTGELFF
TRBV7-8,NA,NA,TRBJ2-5,TGTGCCAGCAGCTTACCCCCGGGACGGAGGTACCAAGAGACCCAGTACTTC,CASSLPPGRRYQETQYF
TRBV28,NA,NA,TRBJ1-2,TGTGCCAGCAGTTTATCCTCCTATGGCTACACCTTC,CASSLSSYGYTF
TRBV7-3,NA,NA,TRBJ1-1,TGTGCCAGCAGCCTTGGACGGAACACTGAAGCTTTCTTT,CASSLGRNTEAFF
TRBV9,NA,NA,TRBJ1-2,TGTGCCAGCAGCTCTAATCCGAGAGGACAGTACGGCTACACCTTC,CASSSNPRGQYGYTF
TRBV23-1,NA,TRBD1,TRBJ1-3,TGCGCCAGCAGTCTTCAATGGACAGGGGCAGAAGCTGGAAACACCATATATTTT,CASSLQWTGAEAGNTIYF
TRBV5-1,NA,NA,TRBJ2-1,TGCGCCAGCACCCGGGGTGGAGAACTATCCAATGAGCAGTTCTTC,CASTRGGELSNEQFF
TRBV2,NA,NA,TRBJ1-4,TGTGCCAGCCGACAGGACCAACGGGGTGAAAAACTGTTTTTT,CASRQDQRGEKLFF
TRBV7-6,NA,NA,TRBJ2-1,TGTGCCAGCAGCCAAGGACACGGCTTCTACAATGAGCAGTTCTTC,CASSQGHGFYNEQFF
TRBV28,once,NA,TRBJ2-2,TGTGCCAGCAGTTTTGCCAGCACCGGGGAGCTGTTTTTT,CASSFASTGELFF
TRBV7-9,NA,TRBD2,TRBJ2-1,TGTGCCAGCAGACTAGCGGGAGGGCCTCAGTTCTTC,CASRLAGGPQFF
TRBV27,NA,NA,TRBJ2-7,TGTGCCAGCGGAGGGTTAGGATTATACGAGCAGTACTTC,CASGGLGLYEQYF
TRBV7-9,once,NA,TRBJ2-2,TGTGCCAGCAGCTTAGGTTCGAACACCGGGGAGCTGTTTTTT,CASSLGSNTGELFF
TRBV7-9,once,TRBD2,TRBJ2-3,TGTGCCAGCAGCTTAGCGCTGGCTAGCGGGAGAGTAACAGATACGCAGTATTTT,CASSLALASGRVTDTQYF
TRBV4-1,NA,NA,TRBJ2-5,TGCGCCAGCAGCCAAGATTGGGTAGACACCCAGTACTTC,CASSQDWVDTQYF
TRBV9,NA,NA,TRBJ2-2,TGTGCCAGCAGCGCCTGGAATACGAACACCGGGGAGCTGTTTTTT,CASSAWNTNTGELFF
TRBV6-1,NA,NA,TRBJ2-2,TGTGCCAGCAGTGAATTGATTAGTTCCCCCGGGGAGCTGTTTTTT,CASSELISSPGELFF